The entry below describes one T cell receptor (beta chain). Germline values: CDR1 MNHEY, CDR2 SVGAGI. CDR3 size: 15 residues. V dropped 7 bases and J dropped 6; count of bases not matched to a gene: 12. The sample is drawn from a study of blood T cell repertoires in COVID-19. Study-wide background: Researchers got acute and convalescent COVID-19 samples from the United States, Italy and Spain. In each case, the material was cDNA or gDNA derived from T cells, B-cell-depleted T cells, or PBMCs.

In the original workflow: Amplification of reference gene primers was used by the study to estimate nucleated cell counts. Here immunoSEQ multiplex PCR was the method, and the copy in TCRdb shows in-frame clones only, minus some. V, J and clone size derive from that table, while D and trimming were established from the DNA sequence. Of some 160,000 clones listed, approximately 83% are singletons. The chain recombines TRBV6-5 with TRBJ2-7, with TRBD1 matching over 10 bases. The specimen sequenced was peripheral blood. The source is a man between 65 and 85 years old who had recovered from COVID-19. Here the CDR3 reads CASTLGGQGGREQYF. CDR3 DNA: TGTGCCAGCACCTTGGGCGGACAGGGGGGTCGCGAGCAGTACTTC.